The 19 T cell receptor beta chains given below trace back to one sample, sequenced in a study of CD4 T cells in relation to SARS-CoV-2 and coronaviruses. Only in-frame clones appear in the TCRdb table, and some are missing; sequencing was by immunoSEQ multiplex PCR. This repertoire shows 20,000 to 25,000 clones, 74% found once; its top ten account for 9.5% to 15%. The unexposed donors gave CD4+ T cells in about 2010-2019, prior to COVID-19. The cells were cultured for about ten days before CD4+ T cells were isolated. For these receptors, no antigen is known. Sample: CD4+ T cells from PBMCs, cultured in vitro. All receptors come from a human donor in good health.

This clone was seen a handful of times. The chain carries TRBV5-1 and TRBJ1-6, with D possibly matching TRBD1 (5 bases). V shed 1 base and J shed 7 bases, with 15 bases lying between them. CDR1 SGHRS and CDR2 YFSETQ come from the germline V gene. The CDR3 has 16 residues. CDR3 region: CASSLQRGEVNSPLHF. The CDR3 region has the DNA TGCGCCAGCAGCTTGCAAAGGGGAGAGGTGAATTCACCCCTCCACTTT.

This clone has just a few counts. In nucleotides, the CDR3 is TGTGCCAGCAGTTTAGGACAGGGTAACTTCTACGAGCAGTACTTC. Its protein product is CASSLGQGNFYEQYF. The chain employs TRBV27 and TRBJ2-7; 8 bases agree with TRBD1. V trimming: 2 bases; J trimming: 3 bases; junction bases outside the gene matches: 6. The germline gives CDR1 MNHEY, CDR2 SMNVEV (reference sequence). The CDR3 contains 15 residues.

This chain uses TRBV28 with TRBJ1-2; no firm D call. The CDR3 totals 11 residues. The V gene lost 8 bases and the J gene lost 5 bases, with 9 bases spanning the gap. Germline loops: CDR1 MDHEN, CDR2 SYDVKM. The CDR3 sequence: CASGPGYGYTF. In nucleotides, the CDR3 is TGTGCCAGCGGCCCGGGGTATGGCTACACCTTC.

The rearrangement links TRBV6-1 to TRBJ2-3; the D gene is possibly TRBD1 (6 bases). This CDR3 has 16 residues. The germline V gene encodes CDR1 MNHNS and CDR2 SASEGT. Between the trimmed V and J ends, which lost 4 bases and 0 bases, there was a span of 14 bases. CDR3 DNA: TGTGCCAGCAGTGGGAGACAGGCCCTAAGCACAGATACGCAGTATTTT. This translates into CASSGRQALSTDTQYF.

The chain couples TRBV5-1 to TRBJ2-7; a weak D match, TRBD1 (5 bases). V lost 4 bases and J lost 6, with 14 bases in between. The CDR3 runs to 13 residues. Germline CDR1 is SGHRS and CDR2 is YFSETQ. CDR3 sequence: CASSPREQGEQYF. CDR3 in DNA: TGCGCCAGCAGCCCAAGAGAGCAGGGCGAGCAGTACTTC.

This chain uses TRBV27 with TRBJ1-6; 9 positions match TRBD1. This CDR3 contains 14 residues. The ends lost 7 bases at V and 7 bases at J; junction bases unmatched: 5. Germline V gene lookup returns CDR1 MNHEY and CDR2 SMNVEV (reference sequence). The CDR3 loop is CASTTGGGNSPLHF. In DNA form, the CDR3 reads TGTGCCAGCACCACAGGGGGCGGCAATTCACCCCTCCACTTT.

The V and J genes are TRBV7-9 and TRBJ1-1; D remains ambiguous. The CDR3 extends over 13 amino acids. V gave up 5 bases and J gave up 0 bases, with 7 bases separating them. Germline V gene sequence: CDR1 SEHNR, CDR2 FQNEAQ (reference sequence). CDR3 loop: CASSQRLNTEAFF. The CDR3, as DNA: TGTGCCAGCAGCCAAAGATTGAACACTGAAGCTTTCTTT.

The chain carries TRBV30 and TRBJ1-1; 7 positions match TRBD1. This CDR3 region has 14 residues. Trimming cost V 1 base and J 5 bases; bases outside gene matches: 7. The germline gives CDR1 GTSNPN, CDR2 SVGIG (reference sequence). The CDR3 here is CAWSDEGARTEAFF. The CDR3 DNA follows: TGTGCCTGGAGTGATGAGGGGGCGCGAACTGAAGCTTTCTTT.

The CDR3: CASNPGLINEKLFF. CDR3 bases: TGTGCCAGCAACCCGGGACTGATTAATGAAAAACTGTTTTTT. The rearrangement links TRBV6-6 to TRBJ1-4; TRBD1 might be the D (5 bases). Germline CDR1 is MNHNY and CDR2 is SVGAGI (reference sequence). The CDR3 spans 14 residues. Deletions cut 7 bases from V and 4 bases from J, with 13 bases between.

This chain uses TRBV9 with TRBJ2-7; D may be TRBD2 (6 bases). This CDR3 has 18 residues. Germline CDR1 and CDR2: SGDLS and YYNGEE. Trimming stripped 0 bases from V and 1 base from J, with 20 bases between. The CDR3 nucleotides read TGTGCCAGCAGCGTAGCGGGACGGGAGCGGACCCTTTCCTACGAGCAGTACTTC. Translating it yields CASSVAGRERTLSYEQYF.

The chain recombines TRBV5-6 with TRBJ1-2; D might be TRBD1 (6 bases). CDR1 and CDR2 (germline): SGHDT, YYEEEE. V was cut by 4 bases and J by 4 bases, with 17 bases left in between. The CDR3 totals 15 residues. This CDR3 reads CASSPRDISSYGYTF. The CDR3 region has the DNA TGTGCCAGCAGCCCAAGGGACATTTCCAGCTATGGCTACACCTTC.

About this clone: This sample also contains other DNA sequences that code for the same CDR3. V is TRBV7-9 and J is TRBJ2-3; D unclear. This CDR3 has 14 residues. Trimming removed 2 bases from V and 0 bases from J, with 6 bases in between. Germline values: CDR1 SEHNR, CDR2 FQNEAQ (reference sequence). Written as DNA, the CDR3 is TGTGCCAGCAGCTTAACGGAAAGCACAGATACGCAGTATTTT. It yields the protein CASSLTESTDTQYF.

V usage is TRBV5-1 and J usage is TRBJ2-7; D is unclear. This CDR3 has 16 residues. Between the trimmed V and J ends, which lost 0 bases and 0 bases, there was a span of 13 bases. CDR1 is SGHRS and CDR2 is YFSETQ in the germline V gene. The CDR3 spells CASSLVDRTDSYEQYF. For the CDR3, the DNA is TGCGCCAGCAGCTTGGTTGATCGGACGGACTCCTACGAGCAGTACTTC.

The CDR3 sequence is CASGPTAFLYGYTF. Written as DNA, the CDR3 is TGTGCCAGCGGGCCGACCGCGTTTCTCTATGGCTACACCTTC. This sequence joins TRBV6-1 and TRBJ1-2, with no clear D. The CDR3 is 14 residues long. V was trimmed by 8 bases and J by 4 bases, leaving 17 bases between them. Germline V gives CDR1 MNHNS, CDR2 SASEGT.

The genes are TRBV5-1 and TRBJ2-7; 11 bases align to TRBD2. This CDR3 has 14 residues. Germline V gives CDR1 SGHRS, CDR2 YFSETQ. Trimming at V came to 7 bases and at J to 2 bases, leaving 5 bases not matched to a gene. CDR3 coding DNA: TGCGCCAGCTCGGGACTAGCGGCTACCTACGAGCAGTACTTC. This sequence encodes CASSGLAATYEQYF.

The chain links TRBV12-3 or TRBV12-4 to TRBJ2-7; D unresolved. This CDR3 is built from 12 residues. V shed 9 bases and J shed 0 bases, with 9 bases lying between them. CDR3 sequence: CASSQNSYEQYF. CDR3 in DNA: TGTGCCAGTTCCCAGAACTCCTACGAGCAGTACTTC.

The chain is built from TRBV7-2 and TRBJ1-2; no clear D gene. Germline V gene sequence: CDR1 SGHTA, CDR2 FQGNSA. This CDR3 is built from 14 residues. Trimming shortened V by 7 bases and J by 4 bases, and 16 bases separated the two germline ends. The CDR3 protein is CASTAEDEIYGYTF. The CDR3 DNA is TGTGCCAGCACCGCAGAAGACGAAATCTATGGCTACACCTTC.

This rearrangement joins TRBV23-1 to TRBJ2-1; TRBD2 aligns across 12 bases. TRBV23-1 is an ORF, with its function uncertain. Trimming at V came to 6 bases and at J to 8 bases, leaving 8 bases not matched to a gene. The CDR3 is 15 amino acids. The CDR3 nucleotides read TGCGCCAGCAGCCAGACTAGCGGGAGTACCGATGAGCAGTTCTTC. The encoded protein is CASSQTSGSTDEQFF.

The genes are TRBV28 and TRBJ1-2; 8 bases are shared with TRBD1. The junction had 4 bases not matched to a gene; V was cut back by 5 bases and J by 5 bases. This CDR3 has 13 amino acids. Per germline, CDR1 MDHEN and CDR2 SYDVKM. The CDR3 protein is CASSPGQGYGYTF. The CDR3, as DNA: TGTGCCAGCAGTCCCGGACAGGGATATGGCTACACCTTC.